A selection of T cell receptor beta chains follows, all from one sample in a study of blood T cells in healthy people across ages. Using its own MiXCR run on the 5' RACE reads, TCRdb lists one record per CDR3 protein. The repertoire holds over a million distinct CDR3 sequences, with approximately 42% as singletons. Material: blood. Every receptor here comes from a woman in her late teens or twenties in good health. Both conserved end residues are trimmed from each CDR3. The order of the fields is V gene, J gene, CDR3 protein.

>TRBV3-1|TRBJ2-7
ASRETSGSRTEQY
>TRBV4-1|TRBJ1-6
ASSQERQGYSPLH
>TRBV9|TRBJ2-1
ASSVEGGVNEQF
>TRBV20-1|TRBJ1-4
SARSIEASTNEKLF
>TRBV5-1|TRBJ2-5
ASSQSYGTGTLGQY
>TRBV5-1|TRBJ2-3
ASSLAERTDTQY
>TRBV6-2/TRBV6-3|TRBJ2-3
ASIRGREVDTQY
>TRBV15|TRBJ2-7
ATSNILGTGTYEQY
>TRBV14|TRBJ1-2
ASSPVGQAPNYGYT
>TRBV6-1|TRBJ2-5
ASSGTVQETQY
>TRBV12-3/TRBV12-4|TRBJ2-5
ASTILAGVGLAETQY
>TRBV29-1|TRBJ1-2
SVEDLGIRGVGGYT
>TRBV11-2|TRBJ2-6
ASSPGTANVLT
>TRBV27|TRBJ2-6
ASTPRGGIPNVLT
>TRBV6-1|TRBJ1-5
ASRTSGTVNQPQH
>TRBV11-3|TRBJ2-3
ASSLGSVRDTQY
>TRBV14|TRBJ2-5
ASRPGGTSGPAGETQY
>TRBV11-2|TRBJ2-1
ASSHGQRRF
>TRBV7-9|TRBJ2-5
ASSLERTGQETQY
>TRBV9|TRBJ1-1
ASSSQPTVATEAF
>TRBV5-4|TRBJ1-1
ASSLDPGQAEAF
>TRBV25-1|TRBJ1-2
ASSEYFQGTYGYT
>TRBV6-5|.
ASSYSSVYNEQY
>TRBV24-1|TRBJ1-1
ATSDPMVPEAF
>TRBV5-6|TRBJ2-6
ASSLQTGALSGANVLT
>TRBV6-5|TRBJ2-3
AGSTGSPRDTQY
>TRBV5-1|TRBJ2-7
ASSLAPGQELNVQY
>TRBV10-3|TRBJ2-7
ATGTGVKDEQY
>TRBV2|TRBJ2-3
ASSRGGAQGGTQY
>TRBV24-1|TRBJ2-1
ATSDSGMYEDEQF
>TRBV5-1|TRBJ2-3
ASSTRGPTTDTQY
>TRBV12-3/TRBV12-4|TRBJ2-4
ASRSGGGEQY
>TRBV10-3|TRBJ2-7
AIRDRGGDEQY
>TRBV25-1|TRBJ2-3
ASSGGRTAGDTQY
>TRBV10-3|TRBJ2-4
AISESIGGLPLKNIQY
>TRBV6-1|TRBJ1-2
ASSGGLLGNGYT
>TRBV7-2|TRBJ1-2
ASSHGLLVYGYT
>TRBV29-1|TRBJ2-3
SATPGGTDTQY
>TRBV12-3/TRBV12-4|TRBJ2-1
ASSFGDRGQGEQF
>TRBV9|TRBJ2-3
ASSATSPSDTDTQY
>TRBV20-1|TRBJ2-1
SAPHTGRNEQF
>TRBV10-3|TRBJ1-5
AIRQGAEQPQH
>TRBV29-1|TRBJ2-1
SVTRGLYNEQF